This is a list of T cell receptor beta chains from one sample in a study of T cells after yellow fever vaccination. TCRdb re-analysed the 5' RACE reads in MiXCR, keeping a single row per CDR3 protein. The table lists some 670,000 distinct CDR3 sequences, about 12% of them singletons. This material consisted of PBMCs, taken on the day of the yellow fever booster vaccination. These TCRs come from a man aged 25 to 40 who received the YFV17D yellow fever vaccine. The CDR3 runs from the conserved cysteine through the conserved F or W. D genes are given only for firm matches. A row's size may be missing; if present it is once, few, many or a size class.

J gene: TRBJ2-3
V gene: TRBV7-2
D gene: TRBD2
clone size: few
CDR3 length: 16
CDR3 protein: CASSPQSGRAVDTQYF
CDR3 DNA: TGTGCCAGCAGCCCTCAGAGCGGGAGGGCAGTAGATACGCAGTATTTT

J gene: TRBJ1-4
V gene: TRBV6-5
D gene: TRBD1
clone size: few
CDR3 length: 13
CDR3 protein: CASKRQGLEKLFF
CDR3 DNA: TGTGCCAGCAAGAGACAGGGTCTAGAAAAACTGTTTTTT

J gene: TRBJ2-4
V gene: TRBV20-1
D gene: NA
clone size: few
CDR3 length: 16
CDR3 protein: CSAREIGRIAKNIQYF
CDR3 DNA: TGCAGTGCTAGAGAAATTGGGAGGATAGCCAAAAACATTCAGTACTTC

J gene: TRBJ2-3
V gene: TRBV5-1
D gene: TRBD2
clone size: few
CDR3 length: 14
CDR3 protein: CASSLLAGVDTQYF
CDR3 DNA: TGCGCCAGCAGCCTCCTAGCGGGAGTCGATACGCAGTATTTT

J gene: TRBJ2-3
V gene: TRBV11-1
D gene: TRBD1
clone size: few
CDR3 length: 18
CDR3 protein: CASTLKGQGTGAQDTQYF
CDR3 DNA: TGTGCCAGCACCCTAAAGGGGCAAGGGACAGGGGCGCAGGATACGCAGTATTTT

J gene: TRBJ2-7
V gene: TRBV29-1
D gene: TRBD1
clone size: NA
CDR3 length: 16
CDR3 protein: CSVEETSPGQGGEQYF
CDR3 DNA: TGCAGCGTTGAAGAGACCTCACCGGGACAGGGTGGCGAGCAGTACTTC

J gene: TRBJ2-3
V gene: TRBV9
D gene: NA
clone size: few
CDR3 length: 14
CDR3 protein: CASSVAARPDTQYF
CDR3 DNA: TGTGCCAGCAGCGTAGCCGCGCGACCAGATACGCAGTATTTT

J gene: TRBJ1-6
V gene: TRBV4-3
D gene: NA
clone size: many
CDR3 length: 16
CDR3 protein: CASSQVLDRGNSPLHF
CDR3 DNA: TGCGCCAGCAGCCAAGTTTTAGATCGGGGAAATTCACCCCTCCACTTT

J gene: TRBJ2-4
V gene: TRBV19
D gene: TRBD1
clone size: NA
CDR3 length: 16
CDR3 protein: CASSKIQGSGGHIQYF
CDR3 DNA: TGTGCCAGTAGTAAAATACAGGGGTCCGGAGGACACATTCAGTACTTC

J gene: TRBJ2-7
V gene: TRBV20-1
D gene: TRBD2
clone size: few
CDR3 length: 15
CDR3 protein: CSARVRASGSGEQYF
CDR3 DNA: TGCAGTGCTAGAGTGAGGGCTAGCGGGAGCGGCGAGCAGTACTTC

J gene: TRBJ2-1
V gene: TRBV9
D gene: NA
clone size: few
CDR3 length: 14
CDR3 protein: CASSGGGINNEQFF
CDR3 DNA: TGTGCCAGCAGCGGAGGTGGAATTAACAATGAGCAGTTCTTC

J gene: TRBJ2-1
V gene: TRBV3-1
D gene: TRBD2
clone size: few
CDR3 length: 15
CDR3 protein: CASTLGLAAYNEQFF
CDR3 DNA: TGTGCCAGCACCTTAGGACTAGCGGCTTACAATGAGCAGTTCTTC

J gene: TRBJ2-1
V gene: TRBV12-3/TRBV12-4
D gene: TRBD2
clone size: few
CDR3 length: 15
CDR3 protein: CASTYGLADYNEQFF
CDR3 DNA: TGTGCCAGCACCTATGGACTAGCGGACTACAATGAGCAGTTCTTC

J gene: TRBJ2-1
V gene: TRBV12-3/TRBV12-4
D gene: NA
clone size: few
CDR3 length: 11
CDR3 protein: CASSQQGQQFF
CDR3 DNA: TGTGCCAGCAGCCAACAGGGTCAGCAGTTCTTC

J gene: TRBJ2-3
V gene: TRBV30
D gene: NA
clone size: NA
CDR3 length: 12
CDR3 protein: CAFERSTDTQYF
CDR3 DNA: TGTGCCTTTGAGAGGAGCACAGATACGCAGTATTTT

J gene: TRBJ2-7
V gene: TRBV7-2
D gene: TRBD1
clone size: NA
CDR3 length: 13
CDR3 protein: CASKQGFRNEQYF
CDR3 DNA: TGTGCCAGCAAACAGGGGTTTAGGAACGAGCAGTACTTC

J gene: TRBJ2-1
V gene: TRBV18
D gene: TRBD2
clone size: NA
CDR3 length: 18
CDR3 protein: CASSLLAGGSVAYNEQFF
CDR3 DNA: TGTGCCAGCTCACTTCTAGCGGGAGGGAGTGTGGCCTACAATGAGCAGTTCTTC

J gene: TRBJ2-3
V gene: TRBV20-1
D gene: TRBD2
clone size: few
CDR3 length: 16
CDR3 protein: CSARSSTSGSTDTQYF
CDR3 DNA: TGCAGTGCCAGAAGTTCCACTAGCGGGAGTACAGATACGCAGTATTTT

J gene: TRBJ2-3
V gene: TRBV2
D gene: TRBD2
clone size: NA
CDR3 length: 15
CDR3 protein: CASSKPSGTTDTQYF
CDR3 DNA: TGTGCCAGCAGTAAGCCTAGCGGGACCACAGATACGCAGTATTTT

J gene: TRBJ1-2
V gene: TRBV24-1
D gene: NA
clone size: NA
CDR3 length: 13
CDR3 protein: CATSEASDYGYTF
CDR3 DNA: TGTGCCACCAGTGAGGCGAGTGACTATGGCTACACCTTC

J gene: TRBJ2-1
V gene: TRBV29-1
D gene: TRBD1
clone size: few
CDR3 length: 13
CDR3 protein: CSVVGTGGNEQFF
CDR3 DNA: TGCAGCGTTGTTGGGACAGGGGGGAATGAGCAGTTCTTC

J gene: TRBJ2-5
V gene: TRBV5-1
D gene: NA
clone size: NA
CDR3 length: 13
CDR3 protein: CASSGDAAETQYF
CDR3 DNA: TGCGCCAGCAGCGGCGACGCGGCTGAGACCCAGTACTTC

J gene: TRBJ2-7
V gene: TRBV10-3
D gene: NA
clone size: NA
CDR3 length: 14
CDR3 protein: CAISESGSSYEQYF
CDR3 DNA: TGTGCCATCAGTGAGTCGGGCAGCTCCTACGAGCAGTACTTC

J gene: TRBJ2-3
V gene: TRBV6-5
D gene: NA
clone size: NA
CDR3 length: 16
CDR3 protein: CASSYSIGGLASTQYF
CDR3 DNA: TGTGCCAGCAGTTACTCGATAGGAGGGCTTGCCTCTACGCAGTATTTT

J gene: TRBJ1-6
V gene: TRBV30
D gene: NA
clone size: many
CDR3 length: 14
CDR3 protein: CAWSVQGGNSPLHF
CDR3 DNA: TGTGCCTGGAGTGTACAGGGAGGTAATTCACCCCTCCACTTT

J gene: TRBJ2-7
V gene: TRBV7-3
D gene: NA
clone size: NA
CDR3 length: 13
CDR3 protein: CASSFSSAGEQYF
CDR3 DNA: TGTGCCAGCAGCTTTTCATCCGCGGGGGAGCAGTACTTC